This T cell receptor (beta chain) was profiled in a study of cytomegalovirus exposure and HLA in healthy donors. Germline V gives CDR1 SNHLY, CDR2 FYNNEI. V lost 6 bases to trimming and J lost 6 bases; unmatched junction nucleotides: 4. The CDR3 has 12 amino acids. Primers: 60 Vbeta forward and 13 Jbeta reverse. Here immunoSEQ multiplex PCR was the method, and the copy in TCRdb shows in-frame clones only, minus some. This table has over 200,000 clones, around 80% appearing once. The TCR sequence derives from a man in his forties in good health and CMV-seropositive. The sequencing sample was made of PBMCs. The rearrangement links TRBV2 to TRBJ1-1; 7 bases map to TRBD1. The CDR3 loop is CASSGDSSEAFF. CDR3 nucleotides: TGTGCCAGCAGCGGGGACAGCTCTGAAGCTTTCTTT.